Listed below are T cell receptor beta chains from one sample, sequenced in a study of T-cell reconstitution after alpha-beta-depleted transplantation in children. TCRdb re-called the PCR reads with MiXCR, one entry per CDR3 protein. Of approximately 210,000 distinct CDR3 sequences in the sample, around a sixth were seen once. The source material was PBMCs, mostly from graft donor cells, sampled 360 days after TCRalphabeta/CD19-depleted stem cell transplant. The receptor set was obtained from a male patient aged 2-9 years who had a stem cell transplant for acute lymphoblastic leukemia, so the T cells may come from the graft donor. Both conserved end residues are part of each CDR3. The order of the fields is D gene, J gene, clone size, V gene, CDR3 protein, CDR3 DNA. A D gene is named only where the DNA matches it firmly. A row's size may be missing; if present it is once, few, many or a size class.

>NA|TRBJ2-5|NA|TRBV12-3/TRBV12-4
CASSFGTGVGETQYF
TGTGCCAGCAGTTTCGGGACGGGGGTGGGGGAGACCCAGTACTTC
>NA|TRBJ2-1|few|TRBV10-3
CAISESFEQFF
TGTGCCATCAGTGAGTCGTTTGAGCAGTTCTTC
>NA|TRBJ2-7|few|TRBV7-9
CASSPDHEQYF
TGTGCCAGCAGCCCGGATCACGAGCAGTACTTC
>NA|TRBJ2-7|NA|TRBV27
CASSYIGLSSGEQYF
TGTGCCAGCAGTTATATAGGACTCTCATCGGGGGAGCAGTACTTC
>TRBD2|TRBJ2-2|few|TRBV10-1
CASSLAGGQNTGELFF
TGCGCCAGCAGTCTAGCGGGGGGCCAGAACACCGGGGAGCTGTTTTTT
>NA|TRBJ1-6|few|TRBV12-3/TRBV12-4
CASSFPTGIYNSPLHF
TGTGCCAGCAGTTTCCCGACGGGGATTTATAATTCACCCCTCCACTTT
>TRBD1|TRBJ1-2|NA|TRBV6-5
CASSYSGTGGYGYTF
TGTGCCAGCAGTTACTCCGGGACAGGGGGATATGGCTACACCTTC
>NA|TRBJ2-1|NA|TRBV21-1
CASNEATQGERNEQFF
TGTGCCAGCAACGAAGCCACTCAGGGGGAAAGGAATGAGCAGTTCTTC
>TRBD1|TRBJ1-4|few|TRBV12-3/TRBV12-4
CASSADRDLNEKLFF
TGTGCCAGCAGTGCTGACAGGGACCTTAATGAAAAACTGTTTTTT
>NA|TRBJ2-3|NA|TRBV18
CASSPLRDINTQYF
TGTGCCAGCTCACCACTCCGGGACATTAATACGCAGTATTTT
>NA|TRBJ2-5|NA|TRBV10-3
CAISEAGETQYF
TGTGCCATCAGTGAAGCCGGCGAGACCCAGTACTTC
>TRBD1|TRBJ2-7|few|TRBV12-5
CASGWDRVDYEQYF
TGTGCTAGTGGTTGGGACAGGGTGGACTACGAGCAGTACTTC
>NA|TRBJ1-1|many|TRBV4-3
CASSRVQGQNTEAFF
TGCGCCAGCAGCCGAGTTCAGGGTCAGAACACTGAAGCTTTCTTT
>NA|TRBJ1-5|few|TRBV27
CASSLSTASNQPQHF
TGTGCCAGCAGTTTAAGTACGGCTTCAAATCAGCCCCAGCATTTT
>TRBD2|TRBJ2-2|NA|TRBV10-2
CASSELASTGELFF
TGCGCCAGCAGTGAACTAGCGAGCACCGGGGAGCTGTTTTTT
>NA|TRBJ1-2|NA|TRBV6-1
CASSEGVTEAYGYTF
TGTGCCAGCAGTGAGGGGGTAACAGAGGCCTATGGCTACACCTTC
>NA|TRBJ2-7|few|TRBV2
CASCVIIKLRCEQYF
TGTGCCAGCTGCGTGATTATCAAACTCAGGTGCGAGCAGTACTTC
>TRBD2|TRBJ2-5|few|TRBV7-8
CASGKSGGAGETQYF
TGTGCCAGCGGGAAGAGCGGGGGGGCAGGAGAGACCCAGTACTTC
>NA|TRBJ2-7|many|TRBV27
CASSLSTLAIPYEQYF
TGTGCCAGCAGTTTATCGACCCTAGCAATCCCCTACGAGCAGTACTTC
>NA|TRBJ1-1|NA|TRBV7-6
CATERIRGNTEAFF
TGTGCCACCGAACGTATCAGGGGGAACACTGAAGCTTTCTTT
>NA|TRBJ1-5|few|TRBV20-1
CSALVRAGVNQPQHF
TGCAGTGCCCTTGTGCGGGCAGGGGTCAATCAGCCCCAGCATTTT
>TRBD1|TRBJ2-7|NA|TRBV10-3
CAIRPGQASYEQYF
TGTGCCATCAGGCCGGGACAGGCAAGCTACGAGCAGTACTTC
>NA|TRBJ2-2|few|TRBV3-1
CASSPEIITTGELFF
TGTGCCAGCAGCCCAGAGATTATAACGACCGGGGAGCTGTTTTTT
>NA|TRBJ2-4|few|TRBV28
CASSYGLAKNIQYF
TGTGCCAGCAGTTACGGTCTAGCCAAAAACATTCAGTACTTC
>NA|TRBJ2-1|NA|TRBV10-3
CAISEPDNEQFF
TGTGCCATCAGTGAGCCTGACAATGAGCAGTTCTTC
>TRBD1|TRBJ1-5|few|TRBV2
CASSALGQAGQPQHF
TGTGCCAGCAGTGCGCTGGGACAGGCAGGGCAGCCCCAGCATTTT
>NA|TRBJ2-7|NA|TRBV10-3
CAISESDNEQYF
TGTGCCATCAGTGAGTCGGACAACGAGCAGTACTTC
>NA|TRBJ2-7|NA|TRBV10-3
CAISESTGIEQYF
TGTGCCATCAGTGAGTCCACAGGGATTGAGCAGTACTTC
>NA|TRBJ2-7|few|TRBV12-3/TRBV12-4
CASGTSYEQYF
TGTGCCAGCGGAACCTCCTACGAGCAGTACTTC